This TCR beta chain came from a study of blood T cells in healthy people across ages. Study conclusions and caveats: Per-million-T-cell TCR beta diversity fell roughly linearly with age. The study found more naive CD4+ cells and higher diversity in long-lived than aged donors.

With regard to this clonotype: Its antigen is unidentified.

The V and J ends lost 6 bases and 7 bases, in that order; junction bases with no gene match: 13. Germline V gene lookup returns CDR1 DFQATT and CDR2 SNEGSKA (reference sequence). This CDR3 spans 14 amino acids. With a J-beta primer mix and a sample-barcoded 5' primer, a second PCR ran about 7 to 12 cycles. At least 2.5 million CDR3-containing paired-end reads were obtained per sample. Each CDR3 protein gets one entry after TCRdb re-called the 5' RACE reads with MiXCR. The sample includes over 500,000 distinct CDR3 sequences, over 40% of them seen just once. This chain joins TRBV20-1 and TRBJ1-2, with TRBD1 identical over 8 bases. The sample was blood. This clonotype was sampled from a woman older than 75 in good health. The CDR3 loop reads CSARGQGKIFGYTF. Here the CDR3 DNA reads TGCAGTGCCCGCGGACAGGGCAAAATCTTTGGCTACACCTTC.